The entry below describes one T cell receptor beta chain. The antigen is not known. Germline CDR1 is SQVTM and CDR2 is ANQGSEA. V gave up 4 bases and J gave up 5 bases, with 17 bases separating them. This CDR3 comprises 14 residues. This record comes from a study of T cells in Graves' hyperthyroidism and ophthalmopathy. Study-wide results and caveats: The blood repertoire included most of the expanded thyroid clonotypes above 0.001. Ophthalmopathy cases were set apart from stable hyperthyroidism by a 13 V-J model. Ophthalmopathy prediction by the model preceded onset by a median roughly 6 months.

From RNA transcripts, TCR beta CDR3 regions were amplified. In the first-round RT-PCR of the TCR CDR3, the HTBI primer set was used. TCRdb re-called the multiplex PCR reads through MiXCR, storing one row per CDR3 protein. The sample includes 500,000 to 650,000 distinct CDR3 sequences, about 46% of them seen just once. The diagnoses drew upon clinical symptoms, serum thyroxine and TRAb, thyroid ultrasound and orbital computed tomography. The TCR comes from an adult woman with Graves' disease, either hyperthyroidism or ophthalmopathy (not recorded which). Source material: peripheral blood or thyroid tissue (not recorded which). The chain couples TRBV29-1 to TRBJ2-5, with D possibly being TRBD1 (6 bases). As DNA, the CDR3 is TGCAGCGTTGTCCCCAGGGGCGGCCGGGAGACCCAGTACTTC. It codes for CSVVPRGGRETQYF.